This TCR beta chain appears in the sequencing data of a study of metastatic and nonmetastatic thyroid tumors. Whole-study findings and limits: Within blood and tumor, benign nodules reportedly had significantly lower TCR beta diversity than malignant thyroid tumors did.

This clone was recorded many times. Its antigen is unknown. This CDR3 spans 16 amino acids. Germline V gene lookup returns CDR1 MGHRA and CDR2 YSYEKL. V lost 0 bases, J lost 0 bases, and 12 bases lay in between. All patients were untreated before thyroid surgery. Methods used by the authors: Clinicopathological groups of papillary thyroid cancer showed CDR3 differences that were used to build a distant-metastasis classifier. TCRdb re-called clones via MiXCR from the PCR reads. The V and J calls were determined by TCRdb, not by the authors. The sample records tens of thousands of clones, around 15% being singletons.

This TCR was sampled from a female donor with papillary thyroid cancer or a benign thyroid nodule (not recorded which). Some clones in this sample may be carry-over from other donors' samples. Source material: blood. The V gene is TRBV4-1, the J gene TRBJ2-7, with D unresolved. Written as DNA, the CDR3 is TGCGCCAGCAGCCAAGATTTTTACTCCCACTCCTACGAGCAGTACTTC. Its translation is CASSQDFYSHSYEQYF.